One and the same sample provided the 22 T cell receptor beta chains below, sequenced in a study of cytomegalovirus exposure and HLA in healthy donors (dated by TCRdb to about 2017). The library relied on the immunoSEQ multiplex PCR assay. A mixture of 60 forward primers for TCR Vbeta segments and 13 reverse primers for TCR Jbeta segments was used in the multiplex PCR. This is the immuneACCESS table as TCRdb keeps it, with only in-frame sequences that have V and J called. A part of the clones is gone; compared with another copy, unresolved V genes explain less than half, and the rest is unexplained. Across this sample there are some 110,000 clones, with around 77% seen only once. The ten largest clones add up to 4.9% of the sample. Sequenced sample: PBMCs. All receptors derive from a man aged 45-65 years in good health and CMV-seropositive.

As regards this clone: The junction departs from the called germline gene at one end, perhaps through a read error. The genes are TRBV5-1 and TRBJ2-7; TRBD1 might be the D (6 bases). CDR3 size: 14 residues. Germline CDR1 SGHRS, CDR2 YFSETQ. CDR3 sequence (DNA): TGCGCCAGCAGGTTGGAGACAGGTTCCTACGAGCAGTACTTC. As protein: CASRLETGSYEQYF.

As to this clone: At the DNA level, this CDR3 is encoded by other sequences in the same sample as well. This chain links TRBV6-5 with TRBJ1-1; possibly TRBD1 for D (6 bases). The V and J ends lost 0 bases and 1 base respectively, with 6 bases between them. From germline, CDR1 is MNHEY and CDR2 SVGAGI. CDR3 size: 14 residues. CDR3 sequence: CASSYSTGNTEAFF. As DNA, the CDR3 is TGTGCCAGCAGTTACTCGACAGGGAACACTGAAGCTTTCTTT.

The chain has TRBV19 and TRBJ1-1; a weak D match, TRBD1 (6 bases). Germline V gene lookup returns CDR1 LNHDA and CDR2 SQIVND (reference sequence). The CDR3 extends over 15 amino acids. Trimming pared 5 bases from V and 2 bases from J, leaving 15 bases between. The CDR3 DNA sequence: TGTGCCAGTAGTCTAGGGGGAGTATCCAACACTGAAGCTTTCTTT. Protein: CASSLGGVSNTEAFF. Looking up the rest from reference TRBV19 and TRBJ1-1 gives the full variable domain: DGGITQSPKYLFRKEGQNVTLSCEQNLNHDAMYWYRQDPGQGLRLIYYSQIVNDFQKGDIAEGYSVSREKKESFPLTVTSAQKNPTAFYLCASSLGGVSNTEAFFGQGTRLTVV.

This clone appeared a few times. This chain links TRBV19 with TRBJ2-3; TRBD1 might be the D (6 bases). V shed 2 bases and J shed 1 base, with 10 bases lying between them. Germline V gives CDR1 LNHDA, CDR2 SQIVND (reference sequence). The CDR3 covers 15 residues. The CDR3 reads CASSIRDIGTDTQYF. For the CDR3, the DNA is TGTGCCAGTAGTATACGGGACATCGGCACAGATACGCAGTATTTT.

The gene calls are TRBV30 and TRBJ1-1; D remains ambiguous. Germline V lookup: CDR1 GTSNPN, CDR2 SVGIG (reference sequence). Trimming pared 5 bases from V and 6 bases from J, leaving 19 bases between. CDR3 length: 14 residues. The CDR3 DNA follows: TGTGCCTGGGGCCCCGGGCCGGGGAGGGCTGAAGCTTTCTTT. Encoded protein: CAWGPGPGRAEAFF.

This clone has only a few counts. The rearrangement joins TRBV7-9 to TRBJ2-7; perhaps TRBD1 as D (6 bases). CDR1 and CDR2 (germline): SEHNR, FQNEAQ (reference sequence). Deletions cut 3 bases from V and 6 bases from J, with 9 bases between. CDR3 size: 12 residues. CDR3 sequence (DNA): TGTGCCAGCAGCTTTGGGACAAGCGAGCAGTACTTC. Residues: CASSFGTSEQYF.

V is TRBV5-1 and J is TRBJ1-5, with D possibly being TRBD1 (6 bases). V lost 2 bases, J lost 6 bases, and 12 bases lay in between. Germline V lookup: CDR1 SGHRS, CDR2 YFSETQ. The CDR3 runs to 14 residues. The chain's CDR3 is CASSLQGPPQPQHF. CDR3 in DNA: TGCGCCAGCAGCTTACAGGGTCCCCCTCAGCCCCAGCATTTT.

This chain joins TRBV14 and TRBJ1-6; 9 positions agree with TRBD1. Looked up from germline, CDR1 is SGHDN and CDR2 is FVKESK. V was pared by 0 bases and J by 7 bases, with 4 bases of the junction left unmatched. The CDR3 is 16 residues long. This CDR3 reads CASSQETGQGNSPLHF. CDR3 nucleotides: TGTGCCAGCAGCCAAGAGACGGGACAGGGCAATTCACCCCTCCACTTT. The whole variable domain, filled in from reference TRBV14 and TRBJ1-6, reads EAGVTQFPSHSVIEKGQTVTLRCDPISGHDNLYWYRRVMGKEIKFLLHFVKESKQDESGMPNNRFLAERTGGTYSTLKVQPAELEDSGVYFCASSQETGQGNSPLHFGNGTRLTVT.

The sample holds one count of this clone. This sequence joins TRBV28 and TRBJ2-2, with TRBD2 as a possible D gene (6 bases). Germline V CDR1 and CDR2: MDHEN, SYDVKM. Trimming shortened V by 6 bases and J by 4 bases, and 15 bases separated the two germline ends. CDR3 length equals 15 residues. CDR3 DNA sequence: TGTGCCAGCAGCCCTAGCGCGGGGAGCACCGGGGAGCTGTTTTTT. Protein product: CASSPSAGSTGELFF.

In its sample, this clone was seen a few times. The chain carries TRBV7-2 and TRBJ1-5, with D possibly matching TRBD1 (6 bases). V shed 6 bases and J shed 3 bases, with 12 bases lying between them. Per germline, CDR1 SGHTA and CDR2 FQGNSA. This CDR3 is built from 14 residues. CDR3 DNA sequence: TGTGCCAGCAGTCCCGGACAGTTCAATCAGCCCCAGCATTTT. This translates into CASSPGQFNQPQHF. Full variable domain (outside the CDR3, taken from reference TRBV7-2 and TRBJ1-5): GAGVSQSPSNKVTEKGKDVELRCDPISGHTALYWYRQSLGQGLEFLIYFQGNSAPDKSGLPSDRFSAERTGGSVSTLTIQRTQQEDSAVYLCASSPGQFNQPQHFGDGTRLSIL.

The gene calls are TRBV11-3 and TRBJ1-1; D is uncertain. The V gene lost 4 bases and the J gene lost 1 base, with 7 bases spanning the gap. The V gene's germline CDR1 is SGHNT and CDR2 YENEEA. This CDR3 is built from 13 residues. The DNA for the CDR3 is TGTGCCAGCAGCTCCCAGGAGAACACTGAAGCTTTCTTT. Protein product: CASSSQENTEAFF.

The chain employs TRBV6-5 and TRBJ2-7; D is uncertain. This CDR3 has 14 amino acids. V lost 0 bases and J 2 bases, leaving 8 bases between the germline ends. CDR1 and CDR2 from the germline V gene are MNHEY and SVGAGI. CDR3 in DNA: TGTGCCAGCAGTTACTCCCCTAGACCCTACGAGCAGTACTTC. As protein: CASSYSPRPYEQYF.

This rearrangement joins TRBV6-5 to TRBJ1-1, with a tentative D call TRBD1 (6 bases). This CDR3 has 15 residues. The germline CDR1 and CDR2 sequences are MNHEY and SVGAGI. V dropped 2 bases and J dropped 0 bases, with 10 bases sitting between them. CDR3 sequence reads: CASSYTSGVNTEAFF. CDR3 DNA sequence: TGTGCCAGCAGTTACACTTCAGGGGTGAACACTGAAGCTTTCTTT.

The table lists this clone with a few counts. V and J are TRBV30 and TRBJ1-6; D is unresolved. The germline V and J ends were trimmed by 1 base and 13 bases, with 17 bases remaining between them. CDR3 size: 14 residues. Germline V gives CDR1 GTSNPN, CDR2 SVGIG (reference sequence). The CDR3 region has the DNA TGTGCCTGGAGTGGGAGGCACTCCGCTCCCCCCCTCCACTTT. Translating it yields CAWSGRHSAPPLHF.

The chain joins TRBV6-5 to TRBJ1-2; 7 bases align to TRBD1. Germline V gives CDR1 MNHEY, CDR2 SVGAGI. The CDR3 sequence is 16 residues long. With V trimmed by 0 bases and J by 0 bases, 4 bases remained unmatched. In DNA, the CDR3 is TGTGCCAGCAGTTACTCGGGGACAGCCCCTAACTATGGCTACACCTTC. Protein: CASSYSGTAPNYGYTF.

The gene calls are TRBV1 and TRBJ2-5; the D call in the table, TRBD2, was not verified against the DNA. TRBV1 is labeled a pseudogene. The CDR3 runs to 11 residues. The DNA for the CDR3 is TGCACCAGCACCCCGGGTGAGACCCAGTACTTC. Its protein is CTSTPGETQYF.

This sequence joins TRBV30 and TRBJ1-6; D is undetermined. Trimming took off 3 bases at V and 0 bases at J, with 6 bases between the two ends. The CDR3 runs to 14 residues. In germline, CDR1 is GTSNPN, CDR2 SVGIG (reference sequence). This chain's CDR3 is CAWRGVSYNSPLHF. The CDR3 DNA follows: TGTGCCTGGAGGGGAGTCTCCTATAATTCACCCCTCCACTTT.

This sequence joins TRBV9 and TRBJ2-5; perhaps TRBD2 as D (7 bases). The germline V gene has CDR1 SGDLS and CDR2 YYNGEE. Trimming removed 0 bases at V and 2 bases at J, with 11 bases between. This CDR3 has 15 residues. The chain's CDR3 is CASSVGAGAQETQYF. The DNA of the CDR3 is TGTGCCAGCAGCGTAGGCGCGGGGGCACAAGAGACCCAGTACTTC. Together with reference TRBV9 and TRBJ2-5, the CDR3 gives the full variable domain: DSGVTQTPKHLITATGQRVTLRCSPRSGDLSVYWYQQSLDQGLQFLIQYYNGEERAKGNILERFSAQQFPDLHSELNLSSLELGDSALYFCASSVGAGAQETQYFGPGTRLLVL.

Of note for this clone: Other DNA sequences from this sample encode an identical CDR3 as well. The CDR3 nucleotides are TGTGCCAGCAGAGGGACTCCCAGGCTAAGCTCTGGAAACACCATATATTTT. Its translation is CASRGTPRLSSGNTIYF. The chain has TRBV2 and TRBJ1-3; a weak D match, TRBD1 (5 bases). Germline values: CDR1 SNHLY, CDR2 FYNNEI. This CDR3 is 17 amino acids long. The germline V and J ends were trimmed by 6 bases and 0 bases, with 18 bases remaining between them.

The chain is built from TRBV5-1 and TRBJ2-7; 11 positions agree with TRBD2. Germline V gene lookup returns CDR1 SGHRS and CDR2 YFSETQ. The CDR3 loop spans 14 amino acids. Trimming cost V 7 bases and J 7 bases; bases outside gene matches: 10. The CDR3 nucleotides are TGCGCCAGCCGACCACTAGCGGGGGCGAAGGAGCAGTACTTC. The encoded protein is CASRPLAGAKEQYF.

The rearrangement links TRBV19 to TRBJ1-4; tentative D call: TRBD1 (5 bases). CDR3 length: 16 residues. The germline V gene encodes CDR1 LNHDA and CDR2 SQIVND (reference sequence). Trimming removed 7 bases from V and 0 bases from J, with 15 bases in between. CDR3 region: CASKDTTGATNEKLFF. For the CDR3, the DNA is TGTGCCAGTAAAGATACAACAGGCGCAACTAATGAAAAACTGTTTTTT.

J is TRBJ2-5 and V is TRBV28, with 11 bases identical to TRBD2. Judging by the DNA end, TRBJ2-7 fits better; the J call may be wrong. Germline CDR1 is MDHEN and CDR2 is SYDVKM. CDR3 length equals 15 residues. CDR3 DNA: TGTGCCAGCAGCCCTCTTCTAGCGGGAGGATACGAGCAGTACTTC. This encodes CASSPLLAGGYEQYF.